Shown below are 9 T cell receptor beta chains from a single sample sequenced in a study of T cells after yellow fever vaccination. TCRdb reprocessed the 5' RACE reads via MiXCR and lists one record per CDR3 protein. The sample has about 27,000 distinct CDR3 sequences; 4.5% are singletons. Material: PBMCs, either bulk or a sorted T-cell subset (CD4+, CD8+, memory, or dextramer-sorted; not recorded which), obtained on the day of the yellow fever booster vaccination. These receptors were obtained from a man younger than 35 who received the YFV17D yellow fever vaccine.

This clonotype was seen repeatedly, ten times or more. This chain uses TRBV5-1 with TRBJ2-2, with D perhaps TRBD1 (6 bases). V lost 4 bases to trimming and J lost 1 base, with 11 bases between them. CDR3 length: 15 amino acids. CDR1 SGHRS and CDR2 YFSETQ come from the germline V gene. The CDR3 reads CASSPGTLNTGELFF. The CDR3 nucleotides read TGCGCCAGCAGCCCCGGGACACTGAACACCGGGGAGCTGTTTTTT. Full variable domain (remainder filled in from reference TRBV5-1 and TRBJ2-2): KAGVTQTPRYLIKTRGQQVTLSCSPISGHRSVSWYQQTPGQGLQFLFEYFSETQRNKGNFPGRFSGRQFSNSRSEMNVSTLELGDSALYLCASSPGTLNTGELFFGEGSRLTVL.

This clonotype showed up many times. The V gene is TRBV10-3, the J gene TRBJ2-7; possible D gene TRBD2, 6 bases. This CDR3 is 13 amino acids long. Trimming took off 7 bases at V and 6 bases at J, with 16 bases between the two ends. Per germline, CDR1 ENHRY and CDR2 SYGVKD. Here the CDR3 DNA reads TGTGCCATCAACCGACTAGGAATGTTCGAGCAGTACGTC. This translates into CAINRLGMFEQYV.

This clonotype came up many times. The chain has TRBV5-6 and TRBJ1-1; the D is unclear. Germline V gene data show CDR1 as SGHDT and CDR2 as YYEEEE. This CDR3 is 12 amino acids long. The V gene lost 3 bases and the J gene lost 3 bases, with 6 bases spanning the gap. The CDR3 nucleotides are TGTGCCAGCAGCTCATATGACACTGAAGCTTTCTTT. Translating gives CASSSYDTEAFF.

At least ten counts were recorded for this clonotype. V and J are TRBV7-2 and TRBJ1-2; tentative D call: TRBD1 (5 bases). The CDR3 totals 14 residues. The germline V gene has CDR1 SGHTA and CDR2 FQGNSA. Trimming removed 4 bases from V and 7 bases from J, with 16 bases in between. In DNA, the CDR3 is TGTGCCAGCAGCTCCTCAAATGGGGGGGGTGGCTACACCTTC. It is translated as CASSSSNGGGGYTF.

This clonotype has at least ten counts. V gene TRBV5-1 combines with J gene TRBJ1-6; possibly TRBD1 for D (5 bases). Per the germline V gene, CDR1 is SGHRS and CDR2 is YFSETQ. V lost 0 bases to trimming and J lost 8 bases, with 15 bases between them. This CDR3 has 16 amino acids. The CDR3 loop is CASSLAEAGGYSPLHF. CDR3 in DNA: TGCGCCAGCAGCTTGGCCGAGGCTGGGGGGTATTCACCCCTCCACTTT.

This clonotype showed up many times. This chain connects TRBV10-3 to TRBJ2-3, with 10 positions matching TRBD2. V shed 5 bases and J 2 bases; nucleotides not matched to a gene: 4. This CDR3 has 15 amino acids. CDR1 is ENHRY, CDR2 SYGVKD, per germline. The CDR3 sequence is CAISTTSGATDTQYF. The DNA of the CDR3 is TGTGCCATCAGTACAACTAGCGGGGCCACAGATACGCAGTATTTT.

Ten or more counts support this clonotype. This sequence joins TRBV21-1 and TRBJ2-1; the DNA was not compared with TRBD2, the D call given in the table. TRBV21-1 is termed a pseudogene. CDR3 length: 17 residues. This CDR3 reads CASSKARTSGLEDEQFF. DNA for the CDR3: TGTGCCAGCAGCAAAGCGCGGACTAGCGGGCTCGAAGATGAGCAGTTCTTC.

There are many counts of this clonotype. The chain couples TRBV7-9 to TRBJ2-5; the match to TRBD2 covers 7 bases. The V gene end was trimmed by 1 base and the J gene end by 3 bases; junction bases not matched to a gene: 2. The CDR3 has 14 amino acids. Per germline, CDR1 SEHNR and CDR2 FQNEAQ (reference sequence). CDR3 DNA: TGTGCCAGCAGCTTAGACCGGGGGGAAGAGACCCAGTACTTC. This gives the protein CASSLDRGEETQYF.

There are many counts of this clonotype. The chain couples TRBV10-2 to TRBJ2-3; maybe TRBD1 (6 bases). The V and J ends lost 3 bases and 1 base respectively, with 8 bases between them. The CDR3 contains 14 residues. CDR1 and CDR2 (germline): WSHSY, SAAADI. Here the CDR3 reads CASSDQGRTDTQYF. CDR3 nucleotides: TGCGCCAGCAGTGACCAGGGGCGCACAGATACGCAGTATTTT.